The source of this TCR beta chain is a study of blood T cell repertoires in COVID-19. Overall study: COVID-19 samples collected from the United States, Italy and Spain covered acute and convalescent phases.

Profiling relied on immunoSEQ multiplex PCR, and the TCRdb table lists in-frame clones only, not all of them. The data hold about 210,000 clones, with 81% observed a single time. The CDR3 consists of 16 residues. Per germline, CDR1 LGHNA and CDR2 YSLEER. V lost 1 base to trimming and J lost 4 bases; unmatched junction nucleotides: 6. This chain joins TRBV4-3 and TRBJ1-4; 7 nucleotides line up with TRBD1. This sequence was found in a woman aged 45-65 years with acute COVID-19. The sample was PBMCs or T cells enriched from blood (not recorded which). The CDR3 sequence: CASSQGPGQYNEKLFF. The CDR3 DNA sequence: TGCGCCAGCAGCCAAGGACCGGGACAGTATAATGAAAAACTGTTTTTT.